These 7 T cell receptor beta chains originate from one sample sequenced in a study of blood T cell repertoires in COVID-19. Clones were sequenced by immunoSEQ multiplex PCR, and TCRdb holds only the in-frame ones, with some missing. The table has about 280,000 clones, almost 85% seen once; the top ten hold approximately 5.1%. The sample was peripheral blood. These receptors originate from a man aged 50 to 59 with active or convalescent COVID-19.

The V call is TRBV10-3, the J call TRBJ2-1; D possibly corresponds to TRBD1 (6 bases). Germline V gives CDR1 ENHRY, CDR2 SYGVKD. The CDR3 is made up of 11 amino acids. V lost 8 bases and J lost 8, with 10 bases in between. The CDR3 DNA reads TGTGCCATCGGGACAAGTCATGAGCAGTTCTTC. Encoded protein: CAIGTSHEQFF.

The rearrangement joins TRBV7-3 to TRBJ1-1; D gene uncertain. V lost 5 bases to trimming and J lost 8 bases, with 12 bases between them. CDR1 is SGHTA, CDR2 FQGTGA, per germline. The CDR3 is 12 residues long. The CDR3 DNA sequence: TGTGCCAGCAGCCAAACCGAGGGCGAAGCTTTCTTT. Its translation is CASSQTEGEAFF.

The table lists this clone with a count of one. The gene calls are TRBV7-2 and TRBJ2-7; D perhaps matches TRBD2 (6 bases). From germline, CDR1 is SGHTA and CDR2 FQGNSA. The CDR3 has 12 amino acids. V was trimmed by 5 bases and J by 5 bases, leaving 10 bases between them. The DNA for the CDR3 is TGTGCCAGCAGCCTCCGGGGGAACGAGCAGTACTTC. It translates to CASSLRGNEQYF.

CDR3 in amino acids: CASSGTGYSPTNEKLFF. CDR3 nucleotides: TGTGCCAGCAGTGGGACAGGGTATTCTCCAACTAATGAAAAACTGTTTTTT. V gene TRBV6-1 combines with J gene TRBJ1-4; 8 bases map to TRBD1. The length of the CDR3 is 17 residues. V lost 4 bases to trimming and J lost 0 bases; unmatched junction nucleotides: 7. The V gene's germline CDR1 is MNHNS and CDR2 SASEGT.

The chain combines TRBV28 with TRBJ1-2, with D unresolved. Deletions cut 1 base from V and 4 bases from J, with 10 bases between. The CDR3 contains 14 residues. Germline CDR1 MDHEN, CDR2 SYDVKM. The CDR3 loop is CASSLFPGFYGYTF. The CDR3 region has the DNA TGTGCCAGCAGTTTATTCCCGGGGTTCTATGGCTACACCTTC.

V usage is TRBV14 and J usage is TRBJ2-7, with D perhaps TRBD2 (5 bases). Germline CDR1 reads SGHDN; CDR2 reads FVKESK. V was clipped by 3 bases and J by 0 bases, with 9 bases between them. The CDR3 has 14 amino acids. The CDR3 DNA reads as TGTGCCAGCAGCCACCTTGGGAGCTCCTACGAGCAGTACTTC. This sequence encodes CASSHLGSSYEQYF.

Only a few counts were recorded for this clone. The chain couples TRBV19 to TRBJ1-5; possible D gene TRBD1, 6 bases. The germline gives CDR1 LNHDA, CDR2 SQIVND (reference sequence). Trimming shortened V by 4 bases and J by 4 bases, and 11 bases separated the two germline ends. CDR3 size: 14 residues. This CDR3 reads CASSSPQGNQPQHF. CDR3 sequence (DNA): TGTGCCAGTAGTAGTCCGCAGGGGAATCAGCCCCAGCATTTT.